This T cell receptor beta chain is drawn from a study of cytomegalovirus exposure and HLA in healthy donors. The table came from immunoSEQ multiplex PCR; TCRdb's copy has only in-frame clones and leaves some out. The sample shows around 130,000 clones, around 85% of them seen only once. The study, taken as a whole, reports: Across donors, most TCRs were seen rarely, yet some public ones were widespread.

The CDR3 totals 14 residues. The germline V gene encodes CDR1 ENHRY and CDR2 SYGVKD. Deletions cut 3 bases from V and 2 bases from J, with 7 bases between. The donors were in the approximately 130-subject validation cohort, distinct from the roughly 700-subject first cohort. Note on this clone: Its antigen is currently unknown.

This receptor was obtained from a woman in her twenties or thirties in good health and CMV-seronegative. The chain combines TRBV10-3 with TRBJ2-2, with no clear D. Input material: PBMCs. The CDR3 protein is CAISDRINTGELFF. The CDR3 region has the DNA TGTGCCATCAGTGACAGGATAAACACCGGGGAGCTGTTTTTT.